The 20 T cell receptor beta chains reported below all come from one sample, sequenced in a study of graft-versus-host responses after intestinal transplantation (dated by TCRdb to the early 2020s). Receptor amplification or capture employed the immunoSEQ multiplex PCR assay. TCRdb stores this immuneACCESS table with in-frame sequences only. Part of the clones is absent; in the studies checked, under half of the shortfall reflects unresolved V genes, and no reason is known for the rest. In this sample the table shows tens of thousands of clones, roughly 92% of which occur a single time. Clones ranked in the top ten supply approximately 0.3% of the sample. According to the study, the label for this sample's time point signals: cells obtained before transplantation from donor or recipient. Antigens of these TCRs are unknown. The specimen was unstimulated CD4+ T cells sorted from spleen or lymph node cells, collected before intestinal transplant. The receptors come from a human donor who received an intestinal transplant.

This chain uses TRBV5-1 with TRBJ1-4; 9 positions match TRBD1. CDR1 SGHRS and CDR2 YFSETQ come from the germline V gene. J gave up 8 bases and V 4 bases, and 9 bases lay outside the gene matches. The CDR3 is 15 amino acids. CDR3 coding DNA: TGCGCCAGCAGCCAAAAGACAGGGGGAGGAGAAAAACTGTTTTTT. Protein: CASSQKTGGGEKLFF.

J is TRBJ1-5 and V is TRBV27; tentatively, D is TRBD1 (6 bases). This CDR3 region has 14 residues. CDR1 and CDR2 (germline): MNHEY, SMNVEV (reference sequence). Trimming cost V 10 bases and J 1 base, with 14 bases left between them. The CDR3 here is CATAPGVSNQPQHF. CDR3 nucleotide sequence: TGTGCCACCGCACCAGGGGTGAGCAATCAGCCCCAGCATTTT.

The DNA of the CDR3 is TGTGCCAGCAGTGAAGATCTAGTCTACAATGAGCAGTTCTTC. Residues: CASSEDLVYNEQFF. The chain combines TRBV6-1 with TRBJ2-1, with no clear D. Germline assignment: CDR1 MNHNS and CDR2 SASEGT. This CDR3 region has 14 residues. V lost 1 base to trimming and J lost 3 bases, with 7 bases between them.

This clone is a singleton in its sample. J is TRBJ2-3 and V is TRBV27; D gene uncertain. The length of the CDR3 is 20 residues. Trimming took 4 bases from V and 6 from J, leaving 32 bases between them. Per germline, CDR1 MNHEY and CDR2 SMNVEV (reference sequence). The CDR3 nucleotides read TGTGCCAGCAGTTCACGACGGACCAGCCTGAGAGACCAGCCTTCCGATACGCAGTATTTT. Its protein product is CASSSRRTSLRDQPSDTQYF.

The chain recombines TRBV2 with TRBJ1-2; D gene unclear. The length of the CDR3 is 13 residues. CDR1 is SNHLY, CDR2 FYNNEI, per germline. Trimming took 7 bases from V and 1 from J, leaving 10 bases between them. The CDR3 DNA follows: TGTGCCAGCACCGCGGGAGATAACTATGGCTACACCTTC. It encodes CASTAGDNYGYTF.

V is TRBV7-9 and J is TRBJ1-2; 10 bases map to TRBD1. The CDR3 spans 14 residues. The germline V gene encodes CDR1 SEHNR and CDR2 FQNEAQ (reference sequence). V dropped 2 bases and J dropped 7; count of bases not matched to a gene: 4. The CDR3 is CASSLTGQGLGYTF. The CDR3 nucleotides read TGTGCCAGCAGCTTAACGGGACAGGGGCTTGGCTACACCTTC.

The chain recombines TRBV5-1 with TRBJ1-3; 9 bases fit TRBD1. Germline V gives CDR1 SGHRS, CDR2 YFSETQ. Trimming took 4 bases from V and 0 from J; bases not matched to a gene: 5. The CDR3 runs 16 residues. This CDR3 reads CASSQTGGISGNTIYF. For the CDR3, the DNA is TGCGCCAGCAGCCAGACAGGGGGGATCTCTGGAAACACCATATATTTT.

This chain joins TRBV28 and TRBJ2-5; D uncertain. Germline V gives CDR1 MDHEN, CDR2 SYDVKM. The CDR3 runs 13 residues. Trimming removed 8 bases from V and 5 bases from J, with 15 bases in between. In DNA form, the CDR3 reads TGTGCCAGCGGCCTTGGGGTAATGGAGACCCAGTACTTC. This gives the protein CASGLGVMETQYF.

The chain links TRBV28 to TRBJ1-3, with D possibly TRBD1 on 6 matching bases. The CDR3 extends over 15 amino acids. The V and J ends lost 5 bases and 7 bases respectively, with 18 bases between them. The V gene's germline CDR1 is MDHEN and CDR2 SYDVKM. The DNA for the CDR3 is TGTGCCAGCAGTATAACCGGGACAAGCAGCAACACCATATATTTT. Amino acid sequence: CASSITGTSSNTIYF.

This sequence joins TRBV7-9 and TRBJ2-7, with D perhaps matching TRBD1 (6 bases). Germline V gene sequence: CDR1 SEHNR, CDR2 FQNEAQ (reference sequence). Between the trimmed V and J ends, which lost 2 bases and 1 base, there was a span of 12 bases. The CDR3 runs 15 residues. The DNA of the CDR3 is TGTGCCAGCAGCTTAAGCCAGGGGCTTTCCTACGAGCAGTACTTC. Its protein is CASSLSQGLSYEQYF.

The chain combines TRBV6-1 with TRBJ2-3; no clear D gene. The CDR3 is 15 amino acids. Deletions cut 4 bases from V and 1 base from J, with 12 bases between. Germline CDR1 and CDR2: MNHNS and SASEGT. Here the CDR3 reads CASSVFGSRTDTQYF. As DNA, the CDR3 is TGTGCCAGCAGTGTATTTGGCAGCCGCACAGATACGCAGTATTTT.

The chain has TRBV18 and TRBJ2-5, with 13 positions matching TRBD2. The germline V gene encodes CDR1 KGHSH and CDR2 LQKENI. V gave up 3 bases and J gave up 6 bases; unmatched junction bases: 7. The CDR3 consists of 16 residues. CDR3 coding DNA: TGTGCCAGCTCACCTGACCGGACTAGCGGGAGAAAGACCCAGTACTTC. As protein: CASSPDRTSGRKTQYF.

The CDR3 region has the DNA TGCGCCAGCAGTGAGGTGGTCCAGTCCTACAATGAGCAGTTCTTC. It encodes CASSEVVQSYNEQFF. The chain is built from TRBV10-2 and TRBJ2-1, with D uncertain. CDR3 size: 15 residues. Germline V gene data show CDR1 as WSHSY and CDR2 as SAAADI. The V end was cut by 2 bases, the J end by 1 base, with 9 bases between.

The rearrangement uses TRBV7-7 and TRBJ2-5, with 9 bases identical to TRBD1. The ends lost 5 bases at V and 7 bases at J; junction bases unmatched: 17. The germline V gene encodes CDR1 SSHAT and CDR2 FNYEAQ (reference sequence). The CDR3 spans 17 residues. The CDR3 nucleotides are TGTGCCAGCAGCCTAGGACCAAACAGGGGGCCCGTTGGGACCCAGTACTTC. Protein sequence: CASSLGPNRGPVGTQYF.

The J gene is TRBJ2-5, the V gene TRBV27, with unresolved D. The J call may be mistaken, given a closer DNA end match to TRBJ2-7. The V gene's germline CDR1 is MNHEY and CDR2 SMNVEV (reference sequence). The CDR3 has 14 amino acids. Here the CDR3 DNA reads TGTGCCAGCAGTCTCTCGACCCCCCTATACGAGCAGTACTTC. Translated: CASSLSTPLYEQYF.

This sequence joins TRBV2 and TRBJ2-7; TRBD1 aligns across 9 bases. The ends lost 3 bases at V and 5 bases at J; junction bases unmatched: 11. The CDR3 covers 16 residues. In germline, CDR1 is SNHLY, CDR2 FYNNEI. The CDR3 is CASSDRDRASRDEQYF. In DNA form, the CDR3 reads TGTGCCAGCAGTGACCGGGACAGGGCTAGTCGGGACGAGCAGTACTTC.

The genes are TRBV19 and TRBJ2-5; 11 positions match TRBD1. The end of the DNA fits TRBJ2-7 better, so the J call may be wrong. From germline, CDR1 is LNHDA and CDR2 SQIVND (reference sequence). This CDR3 comprises 15 residues. This CDR3 reads CASSSRTGGGYEQYF. The CDR3 DNA sequence: TGTGCCAGTAGTTCTAGGACAGGGGGCGGCTACGAGCAGTACTTC.

This clone was detected once. The chain employs TRBV4-1 and TRBJ2-3; 13 positions match TRBD2. Germline loops: CDR1 MGHRA, CDR2 YSYEKL. This CDR3 spans 16 amino acids. V lost 3 bases, J lost 9 bases, and 9 bases stayed unmatched. Here the CDR3 reads CASSQPGTSGKETQYF. DNA of the CDR3: TGCGCCAGCAGCCAGCCCGGGACTAGCGGGAAGGAGACGCAGTATTTT.

The CDR3 DNA reads TGTGCCAGCAGCGCGGGAGGGGAAATCTATGGCTACACCTTC. Its translation is CASSAGGEIYGYTF. The V call is TRBV2, the J call TRBJ1-2; D may be TRBD1 (5 bases). CDR1 SNHLY and CDR2 FYNNEI come from the germline V gene. V was trimmed by 6 bases and J by 4 bases, leaving 15 bases between them. The CDR3 totals 14 residues.

The chain combines TRBV9 with TRBJ1-1; D ambiguous. Trimming took off 0 bases at V and 1 base at J, with 4 bases between the two ends. Germline V gene data show CDR1 as SGDLS and CDR2 as YYNGEE. This CDR3 has 13 amino acids. CDR3 in DNA: TGTGCCAGCAGCGTAGCACCGAACACTGAAGCTTTCTTT. Translated, it gives CASSVAPNTEAFF.